These 2 T cell receptor beta chains share one sample of origin, sequenced in a study of Graves' ophthalmopathy and Graves' hyperthyroidism. RNA transcripts served as template for amplifying TCR beta CDR3 sequences. The first round was an RT-PCR with HTBI primers, and the second round was a multiplex PCR. TCRdb called the multiplex PCR reads again in MiXCR, with one record for every CDR3 protein. The table has about 420,000 distinct CDR3 sequences, under 25% seen once. Sequencing was carried out using peripheral blood. Receptor source: a woman under 30 with stable Graves' hyperthyroidism.

This clonotype came up many times. J is TRBJ1-5 and V is TRBV7-8, with D maybe TRBD1 (6 bases). The V end was cut by 5 bases, the J end by 0 bases, with 14 bases between. CDR1 is SGHVS, CDR2 FQNEAQ, per germline. The CDR3 consists of 16 residues. CDR3 residues: CASSLKQGLSNQPQHF. CDR3 nucleotide sequence: TGTGCCAGCAGCCTAAAACAGGGCCTTAGCAATCAGCCCCAGCATTTT.

This clonotype was counted at least ten times. The rearrangement uses TRBV12-3 or TRBV12-4 and TRBJ2-5, with D possibly matching TRBD1 (5 bases). The CDR3 totals 14 residues. V lost 2 bases, J lost 4 bases, and 11 bases lay in between. CDR3 loop: CASSLRATGETQYF. The DNA of the CDR3 is TGTGCCAGCAGTTTAAGGGCCACAGGAGAGACCCAGTACTTC.